Below are 32 T cell receptor beta chains sequenced from a single sample in a study of OX40 agonist ivuxolimab in advanced cancers. Some clones are missing from TCRdb's copy, which holds only in-frame ones; the method was immunoSEQ multiplex PCR. The sample has tens of thousands of clones; roughly nine tenths are singletons. The material sequenced was CD4+ or CD8+ T cells sorted from blood, taken in a trial of the OX40 agonist ivuxolimab. The receptors stem from an adult with an advanced solid tumor such as melanoma, head and neck, liver or kidney cancer.

As regards this clone: An end of the junction differs from the germline gene, which may be a read error. V and J are TRBV7-7 and TRBJ2-1, with 9 bases matching TRBD2. Germline V CDR1 and CDR2: SSHAT, FNYEAQ (reference sequence). The CDR3 consists of 20 residues. This CDR3 reads CASSLDSGGSGSEGINEQFF. DNA for the CDR3: TGTGCTAGCAGCTTAGACAGCGGGGGGTCCGGTAGCGAGGGGATTAATGAGCAGTTCTTC.

The chain combines TRBV14 with TRBJ2-1, with D possibly matching TRBD2 (5 bases). Germline V gene sequence: CDR1 SGHDN, CDR2 FVKESK. This CDR3 has 13 residues. The V and J ends lost 3 bases and 2 bases respectively, with 5 bases between them. In nucleotides, the CDR3 is TGTGCCAGCAGCCAGACTACCTACAATGAGCAGTTCTTC. Protein: CASSQTTYNEQFF.

This chain connects TRBV13 to TRBJ2-3; 7 bases agree with TRBD2. CDR3 length: 14 residues. Germline trimming cut 3 bases from V and 4 bases from J; bases unmatched to any gene: 4. Germline CDR1 and CDR2: PRHDT and FYEKMQ (reference sequence). CDR3 loop: CASSLAGEADTQYF. The CDR3, as DNA: TGTGCCAGCAGCTTGGCGGGAGAAGCAGATACGCAGTATTTT.

Only one count was recorded for this clone. The chain carries TRBV11-2 and TRBJ2-1; 12 bases agree with TRBD2. Unmatched junction bases numbered 12, after V lost 5 bases and J lost 10 bases. There are 16 residues in the CDR3. Germline CDR1 reads SGHAT; CDR2 reads FQNNGV. The CDR3 reads CASSPDSLAGGREQFF. The CDR3 region has the DNA TGTGCCAGCAGCCCAGACTCTCTAGCGGGAGGGAGGGAGCAGTTCTTC.

The J gene is TRBJ2-7, the V gene TRBV5-5; TRBD1 matches 9 bases. CDR1 and CDR2 (germline): SGHKS, YYEKEE (reference sequence). The CDR3 is 15 amino acids. Germline trimming cut 4 bases from V and 0 bases from J; bases unmatched to any gene: 5. CDR3 loop: CASSPTGQGSYEQYV. Written as DNA, the CDR3 is TGTGCCAGCAGCCCGACGGGACAGGGCTCCTACGAGCAGTACGTC.

V gene TRBV7-8 combines with J gene TRBJ2-5, with 15 bases aligning to TRBD2. This CDR3 contains 19 residues. V lost 2 bases to trimming and J lost 2 bases; unmatched junction nucleotides: 9. The V gene's germline CDR1 is SGHVS and CDR2 FQNEAQ. In DNA form, the CDR3 reads TGTGCCAGCAGCTTACGAGGACTAGCGGGGGGGCCGATACAAGAGACCCAGTACTTC. Protein: CASSLRGLAGGPIQETQYF.

For the CDR3, the DNA is TGTGCCAGCAGCTTATGGGTGGCAGGGAACGAGCAGTACTTC. Translated, it gives CASSLWVAGNEQYF. The V call is TRBV7-2, the J call TRBJ2-7; D perhaps matches TRBD1 (5 bases). Germline-derived CDR1 and CDR2 are SGHTA and FQGNSA. The V gene lost 2 bases and the J gene lost 5 bases, with 13 bases spanning the gap. This CDR3 region has 14 residues.

V and J are TRBV7-9 and TRBJ2-7, with D tentatively TRBD2 (5 bases). Deletions cut 1 base from V and 4 bases from J, with 17 bases between. This CDR3 region has 16 residues. In germline, CDR1 is SEHNR, CDR2 FQNEAQ (reference sequence). In nucleotides, the CDR3 is TGTGCCAGCAGCTTAGGGGTAGGACTCACGCCTTACGAGCAGTACGTC. This gives the protein CASSLGVGLTPYEQYV.

V is TRBV30 and J is TRBJ1-3; TRBD1 matches 9 bases. CDR1 and CDR2 (germline): GTSNPN, SVGIG (reference sequence). The J segment lost 1 base and the V segment lost 4 bases, leaving 17 bases of the junction unmatched. This CDR3 contains 19 residues. CDR3 nucleotide sequence: TGTGCCTGGACCACCGGGACAGGGTGGTTGTCCGGGTCTGGAAACACCATATATTTT. It codes for CAWTTGTGWLSGSGNTIYF.

The chain employs TRBV4-3 and TRBJ1-3; the D is unclear. Germline V CDR1 and CDR2: LGHNA, YSLEER. The CDR3 totals 17 residues. V was cut by 0 bases and J by 4 bases, with 16 bases left in between. The CDR3 spells CASSQDSRGAMGNTIYF. In DNA, the CDR3 is TGCGCCAGCAGCCAAGATTCCCGGGGTGCGATGGGAAACACCATATATTTT.

The chain has TRBV10-1 and TRBJ2-1, with 7 bases aligning to TRBD1. The trim removed 6 bases at V and 8 bases at J, leaving 4 bases unmatched. Germline CDR1 is WNHNN and CDR2 is SYGVQD (reference sequence). This CDR3 has 12 residues. This CDR3 is CASRGQSDEQFF. The CDR3 DNA is TGCGCCAGCAGGGGACAGTCGGATGAGCAGTTCTTC.

The chain combines TRBV27 with TRBJ1-5, with D tentatively TRBD1 (5 bases). Germline assignment: CDR1 MNHEY and CDR2 SMNVEV (reference sequence). The V and J ends lost 6 bases and 6 bases respectively, with 15 bases between them. The CDR3 covers 14 residues. The CDR3 DNA reads as TGTGCCAGCAGACAAGGGGTTGGGGGTCAGCCCCAGCATTTT. Translated: CASRQGVGGQPQHF.

This rearrangement joins TRBV15 to TRBJ2-1; D remains ambiguous. The V gene lost 5 bases and the J gene lost 8 bases, with 7 bases spanning the gap. This CDR3 is built from 11 residues. Germline V gene data show CDR1 as LNHNV and CDR2 as YYDKDF (reference sequence). The CDR3 loop reads CATSGGYEQFF. The CDR3 coding sequence is TGTGCCACCAGCGGTGGGTATGAGCAGTTCTTC.

CDR3 DNA: TGTGCCAGCAGCGTAAGCGGGGTACCCTACGAGCAGTACTTC. It translates to CASSVSGVPYEQYF. The gene calls are TRBV9 and TRBJ2-7; 7 bases match TRBD2. This CDR3 is 14 amino acids long. Losses at the gene ends were 1 base for V and 2 bases for J; bases not matched to a gene: 3. Germline V gives CDR1 SGDLS, CDR2 YYNGEE.

The genes are TRBV14 and TRBJ2-7; a possible D gene is TRBD1 (5 bases). Trimming stripped 1 base from V and 2 bases from J, with 9 bases between. This CDR3 has 14 residues. Germline CDR1 is SGHDN and CDR2 is FVKESK. The CDR3 loop is CASSQGRGPYEQYF. Written as DNA, the CDR3 is TGTGCCAGCAGCCAAGGAAGGGGTCCCTACGAGCAGTACTTC.

The chain has TRBV5-1 and TRBJ2-1; TRBD1 aligns across 8 bases. Germline V lookup: CDR1 SGHRS, CDR2 YFSETQ. The ends lost 4 bases at V and 7 bases at J; junction bases unmatched: 13. The CDR3 loop spans 16 amino acids. DNA for the CDR3: TGCGCCAGCAGCCCTCCGGACAGGGAAAGTAGAAATGAGCAGTTCTTC. It encodes CASSPPDRESRNEQFF. The full variable domain, in which reference TRBV5-1 and TRBJ2-1 provide the parts outside the CDR3, is KAGVTQTPRYLIKTRGQQVTLSCSPISGHRSVSWYQQTPGQGLQFLFEYFSETQRNKGNFPGRFSGRQFSNSRSEMNVSTLELGDSALYLCASSPPDRESRNEQFFGPGTRLTVL.

This rearrangement joins TRBV7-2 to TRBJ2-7; no clear D gene. Germline loops: CDR1 SGHTA, CDR2 FQGNSA. The CDR3 runs 16 residues. V was shortened by 4 bases and J by 2 bases, with 18 bases between the two germline ends. The CDR3 sequence: CASSSGPVELPYEQYV. The CDR3 region has the DNA TGTGCCAGCAGCTCCGGGCCCGTGGAACTCCCCTACGAGCAGTACGTC.

The chain links TRBV7-6 to TRBJ2-1; TRBD2 aligns across 8 bases. CDR1 and CDR2 from the germline V gene are SGHVS and FNYEAQ. The CDR3 is made up of 17 amino acids. Trimming at V came to 1 base and at J to 0 bases, leaving 5 bases not matched to a gene. CDR3 residues: CASSLVLAESSYNEQFF. The CDR3 nucleotides are TGTGCCAGCAGCTTAGTACTAGCGGAAAGCTCCTACAATGAGCAGTTCTTC.

The V and J genes are TRBV5-6 and TRBJ2-2, with D uncertain. The ends were cut back, 1 base at V and 4 bases at J, with 8 bases in the middle. CDR3 length: 14 residues. The germline V gene encodes CDR1 SGHDT and CDR2 YYEEEE. The CDR3 loop is CASSLIRSTGELFF. For the CDR3, the DNA is TGTGCCAGCAGCTTGATAAGGAGCACCGGGGAGCTGTTTTTT.

The CDR3 DNA is TGTGCTAGTGGTTTTACGGCGGGAGAAAGCACAGATACGCAGTATTTT. Its translation: CASGFTAGESTDTQYF. This chain joins TRBV12-5 and TRBJ2-3; 7 bases are a match to TRBD2. The CDR3 spans 16 residues. V gave up 3 bases and J gave up 0 bases; unmatched junction bases: 6. CDR1 is LGHNT and CDR2 is FRNRAP in the germline V gene. Supplemented by reference TRBV12-5 and TRBJ2-3, the full variable domain reads DARVTQTPRHKVTEMGQEVTMRCQPILGHNTVFWYRQTMMQGLELLAYFRNRAPLDDSGMPKDRFSAEMPDATLATLKIQPSEPRDSAVYFCASGFTAGESTDTQYFGPGTRLTVL.

V and J are TRBV30 and TRBJ1-1, with D unclear. Germline CDR1 reads GTSNPN; CDR2 reads SVGIG (reference sequence). V dropped 0 bases and J dropped 6 bases, with 8 bases sitting between them. The CDR3 runs to 12 residues. CDR3 bases: TGTGCCTGGAGTGTACTTGGTCCTGAAGCTTTCTTT. It is translated as CAWSVLGPEAFF.

This chain joins TRBV7-9 and TRBJ2-1; TRBD2 is a possible D gene (6 bases). The germline V gene encodes CDR1 SEHNR and CDR2 FQNEAQ (reference sequence). The length of the CDR3 is 14 residues. V was clipped by 7 bases and J by 6 bases, with 16 bases between them. The CDR3 loop is CASTPPGAGNEQFF. The CDR3 DNA reads as TGTGCCAGCACCCCTCCGGGAGCAGGCAATGAGCAGTTCTTC.

V gene TRBV18 combines with J gene TRBJ2-5, with 9 bases identical to TRBD2. The CDR3 has 17 amino acids. Germline V CDR1 and CDR2: KGHSH, LQKENI. The ends lost 3 bases at V and 2 bases at J; junction bases unmatched: 10. CDR3 sequence: CASSPLGLAGTQETQYF. CDR3 in DNA: TGTGCCAGCTCACCTCTTGGTCTAGCGGGGACACAAGAGACCCAGTACTTC.

This rearrangement joins TRBV7-9 to TRBJ1-3; no definite D call. In germline, CDR1 is SEHNR, CDR2 FQNEAQ (reference sequence). This CDR3 comprises 13 residues. Trimming took off 4 bases at V and 2 bases at J, with 6 bases between the two ends. CDR3 nucleotides: TGTGCCAGCAGCTCCCCGGCTGGAAACACCATATATTTT. Encoded protein: CASSSPAGNTIYF.

Here the CDR3 reads CSVTGWEFNTEAFF. In DNA form, the CDR3 reads TGCAGCGTGACAGGCTGGGAGTTTAACACTGAAGCTTTCTTT. The V gene is TRBV29-1, the J gene TRBJ1-1; a weak D match, TRBD1 (6 bases). V shed 6 bases and J shed 2 bases, with 16 bases lying between them. The CDR3 covers 14 residues. Germline CDR1 SQVTM, CDR2 ANQGSEA. Full variable domain (outside the CDR3, taken from reference TRBV29-1 and TRBJ1-1): SAVISQKPSRDICQRGTSLTIQCQVDSQVTMMFWYRQQPGQSLTLIATANQGSEATYESGFVIDKFPISRPNLTFSTLTVSNMSPEDSSIYLCSVTGWEFNTEAFFGQGTRLTVV.

V usage is TRBV4-2 and J usage is TRBJ1-1; D not certain. V dropped 1 base and J dropped 5 bases, with 2 bases sitting between them. Germline V gives CDR1 LGHNA, CDR2 YNFKEQ. This CDR3 comprises 11 residues. The CDR3 region is CASSQATEAFF. The CDR3 region has the DNA TGTGCCAGCAGCCAAGCGACTGAAGCTTTCTTT.

V usage is TRBV5-8 and J usage is TRBJ1-2; possible D gene TRBD1, 5 bases. V was pared by 4 bases and J by 4 bases, with 17 bases between. From germline, CDR1 is SGHTS and CDR2 YDEGEE. The length of the CDR3 is 15 residues. The CDR3, as DNA: TGTGCCAGCAGCCGGATCCGGGACGGATCCTATGGCTACACCTTC. Its protein product is CASSRIRDGSYGYTF. The full variable domain, completed using reference TRBV5-8 and TRBJ1-2, is EAGVTQSPTHLIKTRGQQATLRCSPISGHTSVYWYQQALGLGLQFLLWYDEGEERNRGNFPPRFSGRQFPNYSSELNVNALELEDSALYLCASSRIRDGSYGYTFGSGTRLTVV.

This sequence joins TRBV9 and TRBJ2-4; possibly TRBD2 for D (6 bases). CDR3 size: 15 residues. From germline, CDR1 is SGDLS and CDR2 YYNGEE. Trimming cost V 3 bases and J 8 bases, with 18 bases left between them. CDR3 in amino acids: CASSGGNRLTDIQYF. CDR3 in DNA: TGTGCCAGCAGCGGCGGGAATAGACTAACGGACATTCAGTACTTC. Full variable domain (rest looked up from reference TRBV9 and TRBJ2-4): DSGVTQTPKHLITATGQRVTLRCSPRSGDLSVYWYQQSLDQGLQFLIQYYNGEERAKGNILERFSAQQFPDLHSELNLSSLELGDSALYFCASSGGNRLTDIQYFGAGTRLSVL.

The V gene is TRBV19, the J gene TRBJ2-1; possible D gene TRBD2, 6 bases. Germline V lookup: CDR1 LNHDA, CDR2 SQIVND (reference sequence). This CDR3 is built from 13 residues. With 5 bases removed from V and 5 bases from J, the gap between germline ends came to 10 bases. CDR3 protein: CASSFAGNNEQFF. The DNA for the CDR3 is TGTGCCAGTAGTTTCGCGGGGAACAATGAGCAGTTCTTC.

The CDR3 coding sequence is TGTGCCAGCAGAGGACAGCCGCCCAACACCGGGGAGCTGTTTTTT. This codes for CASRGQPPNTGELFF. This chain joins TRBV9 and TRBJ2-2; TRBD1 is a possible D gene (6 bases). Trimming removed 5 bases from V and 2 bases from J, with 13 bases in between. The CDR3 is made up of 15 amino acids. Germline V CDR1 and CDR2: SGDLS, YYNGEE.

This clone ranks as medium-sized (0.01 to 0.1%). This sequence joins TRBV6-4 and TRBJ2-2, with D perhaps matching TRBD1 (5 bases). V was shortened by 2 bases and J by 4 bases, with 5 bases between the two germline ends. The CDR3 has 13 residues. The germline V gene has CDR1 MRHNA and CDR2 SNTAGT. CDR3 bases: TGTGCCAGCAGTGACAGGGGCACCGGGGAGCTGTTTTTT. This encodes CASSDRGTGELFF.

This clone was seen just once. The rearrangement uses TRBV11-2 and TRBJ2-2; tentative D call: TRBD2 (6 bases). Germline CDR1 and CDR2: SGHAT and FQNNGV. The CDR3 runs 15 residues. V was trimmed by 1 base and J by 5 bases, leaving 11 bases between them. DNA for the CDR3: TGTGCCAGCAGCTTAGCGGGAGAGGGTACCGGGGAGCTGTTTTTT. This encodes CASSLAGEGTGELFF.